In this sample, the clone carrying this T cell receptor beta chain turned up many times. TCRdb ran MiXCR on the 5' RACE reads and lists one entry per CDR3 protein. The top ten clones hold approximately 15% of a sample with a few hundred thousand distinct CDR3 sequences, 8.1% of them seen once. V was pared by 7 bases and J by 6 bases, with 4 bases of the junction left unmatched. The CDR3 has 13 amino acids. The data stem from a study of T cells after yellow fever vaccination. Source: PBMCs, taken roughly 47 days after the first yellow fever vaccination. This receptor was taken from a man younger than 30 who received the YFV17D yellow fever vaccine. V usage is TRBV12-3 or TRBV12-4 and J usage is TRBJ2-7; 12 nucleotides match TRBD1. CDR3 residues: CASMGQGAGEQYF. CDR3 coding DNA: TGTGCCAGCATGGGACAGGGGGCTGGCGAGCAGTACTTC.